These 22 T cell receptor beta chains originate from one sample sequenced in a study of control samples from healthy donors and cancer patients. Using immunoSEQ multiplex PCR, the repertoire was profiled, and TCRdb retains in-frame clones only, with some absent. Of under 85,000 clones listed, 70% to 85% are singletons. The material sequenced was PBMCs. Source of these receptors: a man in his sixties with head and neck cancer.

J is TRBJ2-2 and V is TRBV7-8; 7 nucleotides align to TRBD1. In germline, CDR1 is SGHVS, CDR2 FQNEAQ. This CDR3 has 16 amino acids. The V segment lost 6 bases and the J segment 4 bases; nucleotides outside the gene matches: 11. This chain's CDR3 is CASSPKGARLTGELFF. CDR3 coding DNA: TGTGCCAGCAGTCCTAAGGGGGCGCGACTCACCGGGGAGCTGTTTTTT.

The chain uses TRBV18 and TRBJ1-3; D remains unclear. The CDR3 extends over 16 amino acids. Germline V gene sequence: CDR1 KGHSH, CDR2 LQKENI. V was pared by 3 bases and J by 0 bases, with 12 bases between. As DNA, the CDR3 is TGTGCCAGCTCACCCGGGCGACGGCGCTCTGGAAACACCATATATTTT. This gives the protein CASSPGRRRSGNTIYF. The full variable domain, rest sourced from reference TRBV18 and TRBJ1-3, is NAGVMQNPRHLVRRRGQEARLRCSPMKGHSHVYWYRQLPEEGLKFMVYLQKENIIDESGMPKERFSAEFPKEGPSILRIQQVVRGDSAAYFCASSPGRRRSGNTIYFGEGSWLTVV.

This sequence joins TRBV6-6 and TRBJ1-5, with D possibly matching TRBD1 (5 bases). Trimming took off 7 bases at V and 2 bases at J, with 9 bases between the two ends. The CDR3 extends over 13 amino acids. Germline assignment: CDR1 MNHNY and CDR2 SVGAGI (reference sequence). CDR3 sequence reads: CASNPRGNQPQHF. DNA of the CDR3: TGTGCCAGCAACCCCAGGGGCAATCAGCCCCAGCATTTT.

J is TRBJ2-1 and V is TRBV11-2; tentatively, D is TRBD1 (6 bases). The germline V gene encodes CDR1 SGHAT and CDR2 FQNNGV. Trimming stripped 5 bases from V and 6 bases from J, with 14 bases between. The CDR3 has 14 amino acids. The CDR3 DNA is TGTGCCAGCAGCCGACAACAGGGTAGCAATGAGCAGTTCTTC. Its translation is CASSRQQGSNEQFF.

CDR3 bases: TGTGCCAGCAGCTCGAGACGGCTGACAGGGGGCGCATACGAGCAGTACTTC. Translating gives CASSSRRLTGGAYEQYF. The chain combines TRBV7-8 with TRBJ2-7; 10 bases match TRBD1. From germline, CDR1 is SGHVS and CDR2 FQNEAQ. The V and J ends lost 4 bases and 4 bases, in that order; junction bases with no gene match: 13. This CDR3 comprises 17 residues.

This chain uses TRBV3-1 (or the pseudogene TRBV3-2) with TRBJ1-6; D is ambiguous. The CDR3 is 13 residues long. Germline V gene lookup returns CDR1 LGHDT and CDR2 YNNKEL (reference sequence). With 7 bases removed from V and 7 bases from J, the gap between germline ends came to 11 bases. The chain's CDR3 is CASTPLGNSPLHF. The CDR3 region has the DNA TGTGCCAGCACACCACTAGGGAATTCACCCCTCCACTTT.

The chain has TRBV30 and TRBJ1-1, with D uncertain. The V gene's germline CDR1 is GTSNPN and CDR2 SVGIG (reference sequence). The CDR3 contains 14 residues. V gave up 3 bases and J gave up 1 base, with 12 bases separating them. The DNA for the CDR3 is TGTGCCTGGAGCCCCCTCTCCTGGAACACTGAAGCTTTCTTT. Translated, it gives CAWSPLSWNTEAFF.

CDR3 nucleotide sequence: TGTGCCAGCAGCTTGAACGGCAGGGGGATTCAGCCCCAGCATTTT. Translated: CASSLNGRGIQPQHF. The V and J genes are TRBV5-6 and TRBJ1-5; 7 bases align to TRBD1. The CDR3 sequence is 15 residues long. Germline CDR1 SGHDT, CDR2 YYEEEE. V dropped 1 base and J dropped 6; count of bases not matched to a gene: 7. The complete variable domain, with remaining parts taken from reference TRBV5-6 and TRBJ1-5, reads DAGVTQSPTHLIKTRGQQVTLRCSPKSGHDTVSWYQQALGQGPQFIFQYYEEEERQRGNFPDRFSGHQFPNYSSELNVNALLLGDSALYLCASSLNGRGIQPQHFGDGTRLSIL.

The chain combines TRBV6-5 with TRBJ2-5, with D unresolved. The germline V and J ends were trimmed by 6 bases and 5 bases, with 7 bases remaining between them. CDR1 and CDR2 from the germline V gene are MNHEY and SVGAGI. This CDR3 has 11 amino acids. The CDR3 DNA is TGTGCCAGCAGGGGAAGCGAGACCCAGTACTTC. Its protein product is CASRGSETQYF.

The chain combines TRBV10-3 with TRBJ2-2; D is uncertain. Germline loops: CDR1 ENHRY, CDR2 SYGVKD. The CDR3 runs 14 residues. Deletions cut 10 bases from V and 0 bases from J, with 12 bases between. Here the CDR3 reads CATRPAANTGELFF. Here the CDR3 DNA reads TGTGCCACGCGGCCCGCGGCGAACACCGGGGAGCTGTTTTTT.

The rearrangement uses TRBV5-1 and TRBJ2-5; D remains ambiguous. This CDR3 has 14 residues. V lost 0 bases and J lost 3, with 9 bases in between. CDR1 and CDR2 (germline): SGHRS, YFSETQ. CDR3 sequence (DNA): TGCGCCAGCAGCTTGGGGGCTGCGAAAGAGACCCAGTACTTC. It codes for CASSLGAAKETQYF.

The rearrangement joins TRBV20-1 to TRBJ2-7; D uncertain. The CDR3 is 14 residues long. CDR1 DFQATT and CDR2 SNEGSKA come from the germline V gene (reference sequence). V was clipped by 3 bases and J by 1 base, with 13 bases between them. CDR3 sequence reads: CSASYASRSYEQYF. The CDR3 DNA reads as TGCAGTGCTAGTTATGCATCGCGATCCTACGAGCAGTACTTC.

The chain couples TRBV10-3 to TRBJ2-5; D assignment may be TRBD1 or TRBD2 (5 bases each). V lost 4 bases and J 5 bases, leaving 5 bases between the germline ends. CDR1 and CDR2 (germline): ENHRY, SYGVKD. The CDR3 is 11 amino acids. The CDR3 here is CAISGGETQYF. In DNA form, the CDR3 reads TGTGCCATCAGTGGGGGGGAGACCCAGTACTTC.

This chain uses TRBV28 with TRBJ1-4; 7 bases map to TRBD1. The J segment lost 3 bases and the V segment lost 6 bases, leaving 4 bases of the junction unmatched. The CDR3 contains 14 residues. The germline CDR1 and CDR2 sequences are MDHEN and SYDVKM. This CDR3 reads CASSRGQSNEKLFF. The CDR3 DNA reads as TGTGCCAGCAGCCGGGGACAGTCTAATGAAAAACTGTTTTTT.

The chain has TRBV21-1 and TRBJ2-6; the tabulated D call, TRBD2, remains unverified against the DNA. TRBV21-1 is deemed a pseudogene. The CDR3 is 19 amino acids. The CDR3: CASSNSAGGERGGANVLTF. CDR3 coding DNA: TGTGCCAGCAGCAACTCGGCGGGGGGGGAGAGGGGGGGGGCCAACGTCCTGACTTTC.

This chain joins TRBV13 and TRBJ2-1; the match to TRBD2 covers 11 bases. The CDR3 contains 17 residues. With V trimmed by 3 bases and J by 9 bases, 13 bases remained unmatched. The germline V gene has CDR1 PRHDT and CDR2 FYEKMQ (reference sequence). The CDR3 reads CASSFPPGLAVSGEQFF. The CDR3 bases are TGTGCCAGCAGCTTTCCTCCGGGACTAGCGGTGTCGGGTGAGCAGTTCTTC.

The chain recombines TRBV19 with TRBJ1-2, with D perhaps matching TRBD1 (5 bases). Trimming took off 7 bases at V and 5 bases at J, with 17 bases between the two ends. This CDR3 is built from 14 residues. The germline CDR1 and CDR2 sequences are LNHDA and SQIVND (reference sequence). The CDR3, as DNA: TGTGCCAGTACCCCTTCCAGGGCGATTTATGGCTACACCTTC. Its translation is CASTPSRAIYGYTF.

V is TRBV7-9 and J is TRBJ2-2, with 11 bases that match TRBD1. Germline loops: CDR1 SEHNR, CDR2 FQNEAQ (reference sequence). V trimming: 1 base; J trimming: 9 bases; junction bases outside the gene matches: 10. This CDR3 comprises 17 residues. CDR3 bases: TGTGCCAGCAGCTTAGGGACAGGGGGCTACCCCGAACGGGAGCTGTTTTTT. It yields the protein CASSLGTGGYPERELFF. The full variable domain, with the rest looked up from reference TRBV7-9 and TRBJ2-2, is DTGVSQNPRHKITKRGQNVTFRCDPISEHNRLYWYRQTLGQGPEFLTYFQNEAQLEKSRLLSDRFSAERPKGSFSTLEIQRTEQGDSAMYLCASSLGTGGYPERELFFGEGSRLTVL.

The chain is built from TRBV5-1 and TRBJ2-7; 14 positions match TRBD2. Looked up from germline, CDR1 is SGHRS and CDR2 is YFSETQ. This CDR3 has 15 amino acids. V shed 8 bases, J shed 4 bases, and the junction held 8 bases outside the gene matches. The CDR3 coding sequence is TGCGCCAGTGCCCTGACTAGCGGGAGGGTGTACGAGCAGTACTTC. This gives the protein CASALTSGRVYEQYF.

This clone turned up a few times. The rearrangement links TRBV27 to TRBJ2-1; D is perhaps TRBD1 (7 bases). CDR1 is MNHEY, CDR2 SMNVEV, per germline (reference sequence). V dropped 8 bases and J dropped 0 bases, with 14 bases sitting between them. The CDR3 is 15 amino acids. The DNA for the CDR3 is TGTGCCAGCGCAGGGGGGCCCAGCTCCTACAATGAGCAGTTCTTC. Translated, it gives CASAGGPSSYNEQFF.

This chain connects TRBV5-6 to TRBJ1-2; D gene unclear. The CDR3 is 14 residues long. Germline V gives CDR1 SGHDT, CDR2 YYEEEE. Trimming removed 1 base at V and 3 bases at J, with 10 bases between. The CDR3 is CASSLNWADYGYTF. CDR3 sequence (DNA): TGTGCCAGCAGCTTGAACTGGGCGGACTATGGCTACACCTTC.

The chain carries TRBV24-1 and TRBJ2-1; 12 nucleotides agree with TRBD2. The V gene end was trimmed by 3 bases and the J gene end by 6 bases; junction bases not matched to a gene: 8. Per the germline V gene, CDR1 is KGHDR and CDR2 is SFDVKD. This CDR3 is 17 amino acids long. For the CDR3, the DNA is TGTGCCACCAGTGATGCTAGCGGGAGGGCCGAGGTCAATGAGCAGTTCTTC. Translated, it gives CATSDASGRAEVNEQFF.